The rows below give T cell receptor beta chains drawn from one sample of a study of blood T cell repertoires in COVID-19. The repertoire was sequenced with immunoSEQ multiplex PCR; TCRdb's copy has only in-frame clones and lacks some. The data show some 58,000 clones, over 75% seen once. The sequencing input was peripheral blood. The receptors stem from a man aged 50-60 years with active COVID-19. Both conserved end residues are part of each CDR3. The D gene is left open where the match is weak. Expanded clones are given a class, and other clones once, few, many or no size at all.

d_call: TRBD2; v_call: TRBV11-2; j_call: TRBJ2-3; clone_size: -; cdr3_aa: CASSLTLTSGTDTQYF; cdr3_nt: TGTGCCAGCAGCTTAACCCTGACTAGCGGGACAGATACGCAGTATTTT
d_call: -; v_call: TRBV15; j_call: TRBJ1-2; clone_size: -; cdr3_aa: CATSREIALTASYGYTF; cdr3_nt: TGTGCCACCAGCAGAGAAATCGCTTTGACAGCGTCCTATGGCTACACCTTC
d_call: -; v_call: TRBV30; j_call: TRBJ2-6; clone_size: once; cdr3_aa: CAWSVGSSGANVLTF; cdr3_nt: TGTGCCTGGAGTGTCGGGTCCTCTGGGGCCAACGTCCTGACTTTC
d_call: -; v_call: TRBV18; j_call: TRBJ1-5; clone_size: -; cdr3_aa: CASSRTHGQPQHF; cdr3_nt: TGTGCCAGCTCACGGACACACGGTCAGCCCCAGCATTTT
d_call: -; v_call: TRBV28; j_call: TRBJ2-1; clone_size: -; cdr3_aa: CASSLTAVQQFF; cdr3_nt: TGTGCCAGCAGTTTAACGGCGGTACAGCAGTTCTTC
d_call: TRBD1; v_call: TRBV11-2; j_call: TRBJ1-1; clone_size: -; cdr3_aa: CASRRIGTGSTEAFF; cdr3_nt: TGTGCCAGCAGACGAATCGGGACAGGTTCGACTGAAGCTTTCTTT
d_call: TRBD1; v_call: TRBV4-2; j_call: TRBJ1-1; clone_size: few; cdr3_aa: CASSQRTGEAFF; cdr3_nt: TGTGCCAGCAGCCAAAGGACAGGGGAAGCTTTCTTT
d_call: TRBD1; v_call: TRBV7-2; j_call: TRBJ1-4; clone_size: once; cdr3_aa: CASSQKTGGYEKLFF; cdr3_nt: TGTGCCAGCAGCCAGAAGACAGGGGGTTACGAAAAACTGTTTTTT
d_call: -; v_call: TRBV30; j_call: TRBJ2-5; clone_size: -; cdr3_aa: CAWSAGGKPYF; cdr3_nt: TGTGCCTGGAGCGCCGGGGGTAAGCCTTACTTC
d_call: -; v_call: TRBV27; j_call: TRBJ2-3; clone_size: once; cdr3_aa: CASSLRQGLTDTQYF; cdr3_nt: TGTGCCAGCAGTTTAAGGCAGGGTTTGACAGATACGCAGTATTTT
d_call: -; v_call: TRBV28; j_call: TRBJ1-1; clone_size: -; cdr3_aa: CASRLHGETEAFF; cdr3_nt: TGTGCCAGCCGACTCCACGGCGAGACTGAAGCTTTCTTT
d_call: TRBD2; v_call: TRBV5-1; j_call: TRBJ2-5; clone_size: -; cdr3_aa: CASRVLAGRQETQYF; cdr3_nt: TGCGCCAGCAGGGTTCTAGCGGGACGTCAAGAGACCCAGTACTTC
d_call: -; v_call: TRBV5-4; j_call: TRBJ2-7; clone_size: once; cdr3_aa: CASSPGQTPSYEQYF; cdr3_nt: TGTGCCAGCAGCCCCGGACAAACCCCGTCCTACGAGCAGTACTTC
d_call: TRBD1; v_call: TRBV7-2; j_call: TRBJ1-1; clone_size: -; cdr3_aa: CASRLNRGNTEAFF; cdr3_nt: TGTGCCAGCAGACTTAACAGGGGGAACACTGAAGCTTTCTTT
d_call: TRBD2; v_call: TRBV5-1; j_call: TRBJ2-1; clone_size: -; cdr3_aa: CASSLETSGRNEQFF; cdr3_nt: TGCGCCAGCAGCTTGGAAACTAGCGGGAGGAATGAGCAGTTCTTC
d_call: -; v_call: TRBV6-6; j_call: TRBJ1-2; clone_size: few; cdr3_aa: CASSLGDTYGYTF; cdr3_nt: TGTGCCAGCAGTCTGGGGGACACCTATGGCTACACCTTC
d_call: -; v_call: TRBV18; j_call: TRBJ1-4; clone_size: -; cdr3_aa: CASSPVGATNEKLFF; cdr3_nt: TGTGCCAGCTCACCTGTCGGGGCAACTAATGAAAAACTGTTTTTT
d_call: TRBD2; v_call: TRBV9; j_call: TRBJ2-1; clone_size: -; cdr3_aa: CASSAAGGPSNEQFF; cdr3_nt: TGTGCCAGCAGCGCAGCGGGAGGGCCAAGCAATGAGCAGTTCTTC
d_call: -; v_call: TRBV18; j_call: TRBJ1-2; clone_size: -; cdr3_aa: CASSPGSGAAYYGYTF; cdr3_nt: TGTGCCAGCTCACCGGGTTCAGGGGCCGCCTACTATGGCTACACCTTC
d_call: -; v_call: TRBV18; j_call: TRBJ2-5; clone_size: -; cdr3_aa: CASSPGQQETQYF; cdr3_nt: TGTGCCAGCTCACCCGGACAGCAAGAGACCCAGTACTTC
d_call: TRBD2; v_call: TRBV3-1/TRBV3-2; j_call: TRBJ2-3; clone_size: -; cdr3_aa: CASSVSGGTDTQYF; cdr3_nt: TGTGCCAGCAGCGTTAGCGGGGGCACAGATACGCAGTATTTT
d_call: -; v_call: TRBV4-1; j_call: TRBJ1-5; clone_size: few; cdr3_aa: CASSLSPVGGGDRPQHF; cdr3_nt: TGCGCCAGCAGCCTATCTCCAGTGGGGGGGGGAGATCGGCCCCAGCATTTT
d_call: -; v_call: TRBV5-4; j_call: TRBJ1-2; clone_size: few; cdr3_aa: CASSFSGMTYGYTF; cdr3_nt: TGTGCCAGCAGCTTTTCAGGCATGACCTATGGCTACACCTTC
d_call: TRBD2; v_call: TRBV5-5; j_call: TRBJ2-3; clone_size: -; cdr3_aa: CASSLGTSDSTDTQYF; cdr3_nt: TGTGCCAGCAGCTTGGGGACTAGCGATAGCACAGATACGCAGTATTTT
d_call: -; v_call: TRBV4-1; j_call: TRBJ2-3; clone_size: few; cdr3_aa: CASSLDPGDPTDTQYF; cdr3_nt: TGCGCCAGCAGCCTGGACCCGGGGGACCCCACAGATACGCAGTATTTT
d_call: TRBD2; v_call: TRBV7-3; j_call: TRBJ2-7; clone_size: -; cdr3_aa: CASSPEGGLAGYYEQYF; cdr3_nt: TGTGCCAGCAGCCCCGAGGGTGGGTTAGCGGGGTACTACGAGCAGTACTTC
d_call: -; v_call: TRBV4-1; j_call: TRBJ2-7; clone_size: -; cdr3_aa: CASSQTEGESYEQYF; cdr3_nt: TGCGCCAGCAGCCAGACGGAAGGGGAATCCTACGAGCAGTACTTC
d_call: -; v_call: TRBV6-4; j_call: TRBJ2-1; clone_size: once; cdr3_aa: CASSREQGRYNEQFF; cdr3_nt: TGTGCCAGCAGTCGTGAACAGGGTCGCTACAATGAGCAGTTCTTC
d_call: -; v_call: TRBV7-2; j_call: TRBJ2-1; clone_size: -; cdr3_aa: CASRVSGGNEQFF; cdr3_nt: TGTGCCAGCAGGGTCTCCGGGGGAAATGAGCAGTTCTTC
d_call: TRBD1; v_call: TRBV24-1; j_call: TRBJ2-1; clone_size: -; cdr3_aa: CATSVQGASNEQFF; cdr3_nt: TGTGCCACCAGTGTACAGGGGGCAAGCAATGAGCAGTTCTTC
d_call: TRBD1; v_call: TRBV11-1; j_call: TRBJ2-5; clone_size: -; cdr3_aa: CASSSRQGLLETQYF; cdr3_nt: TGTGCCAGCAGCTCTCGACAGGGTCTTTTAGAGACCCAGTACTTC
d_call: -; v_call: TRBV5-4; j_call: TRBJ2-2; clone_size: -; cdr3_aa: CASSLAPGEGELFF; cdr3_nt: TGTGCCAGCAGCTTGGCTCCAGGGGAAGGGGAGCTGTTTTTT
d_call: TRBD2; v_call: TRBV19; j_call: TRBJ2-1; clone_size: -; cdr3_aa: CASSTTRLAGYNEQFF; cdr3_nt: TGTGCCAGTAGTACTACCCGCCTAGCGGGGTACAATGAGCAGTTCTTC
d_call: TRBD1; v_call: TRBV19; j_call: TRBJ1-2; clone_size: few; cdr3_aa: CASSPQGVDYGYTF; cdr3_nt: TGTGCCAGTAGTCCGCAGGGGGTAGACTATGGCTACACCTTC
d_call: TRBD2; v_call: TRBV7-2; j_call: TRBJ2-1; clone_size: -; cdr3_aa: CASSLRPSGPSNEQFF; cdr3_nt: TGTGCCAGCAGCCTTAGGCCTAGCGGGCCTAGCAATGAGCAGTTCTTC
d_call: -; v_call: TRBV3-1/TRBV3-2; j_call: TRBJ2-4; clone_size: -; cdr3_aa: CASSQGPGDLAKNIQYF; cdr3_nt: TGTGCCAGCAGCCAAGGGCCAGGCGATCTAGCCAAAAACATTCAGTACTTC
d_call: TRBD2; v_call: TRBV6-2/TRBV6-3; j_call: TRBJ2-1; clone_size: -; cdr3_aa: CASSDLADEQFF; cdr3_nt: TGTGCCAGCAGCGACCTAGCGGATGAGCAGTTCTTC
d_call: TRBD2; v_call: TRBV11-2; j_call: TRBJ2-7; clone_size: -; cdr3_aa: CASRGAGGPSEQYF; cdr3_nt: TGTGCCAGCAGGGGAGCGGGAGGCCCGAGTGAGCAGTACTTC
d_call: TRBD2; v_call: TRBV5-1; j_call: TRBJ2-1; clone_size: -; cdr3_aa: CASSFSGTNYNEQFF; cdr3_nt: TGCGCCAGCAGCTTCTCCGGGACTAATTACAATGAGCAGTTCTTC
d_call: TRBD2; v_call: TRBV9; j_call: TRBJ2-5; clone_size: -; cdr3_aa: CASSVVLAGLETQYF; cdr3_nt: TGTGCCAGCAGCGTTGTACTAGCGGGATTAGAGACCCAGTACTTC
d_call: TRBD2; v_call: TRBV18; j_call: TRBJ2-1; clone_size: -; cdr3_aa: CASSPGLANYNEQFF; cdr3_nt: TGTGCCAGCTCACCAGGACTAGCCAACTACAATGAGCAGTTCTTC
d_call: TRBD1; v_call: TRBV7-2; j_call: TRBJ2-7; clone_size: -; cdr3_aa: CASSWGGTGSYEQYF; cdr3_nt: TGTGCCAGCAGCTGGGGCGGGACAGGGTCCTACGAGCAGTACTTC
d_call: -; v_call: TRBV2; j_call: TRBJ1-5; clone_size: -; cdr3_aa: CASSEWDTNQPQHF; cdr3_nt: TGTGCCAGCAGTGAATGGGACACCAATCAGCCCCAGCATTTT
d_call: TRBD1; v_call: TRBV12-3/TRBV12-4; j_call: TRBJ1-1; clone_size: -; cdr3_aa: CASRPTGVTEAFF; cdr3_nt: TGTGCCAGCAGGCCGACAGGGGTGACTGAAGCTTTCTTT
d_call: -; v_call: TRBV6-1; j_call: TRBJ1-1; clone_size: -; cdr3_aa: CASSEYGVGEAFF; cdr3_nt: TGTGCCAGCAGTGAATACGGAGTTGGGGAAGCTTTCTTT
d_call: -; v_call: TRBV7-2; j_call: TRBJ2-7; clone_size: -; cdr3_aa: CASSLGAYEQYF; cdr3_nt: TGTGCCAGCAGCTTAGGAGCCTACGAGCAGTACTTC
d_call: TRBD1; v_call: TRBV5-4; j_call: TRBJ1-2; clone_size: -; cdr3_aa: CASSQGQGNYGYTF; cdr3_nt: TGTGCCAGCAGCCAAGGACAGGGGAACTATGGCTACACCTTC
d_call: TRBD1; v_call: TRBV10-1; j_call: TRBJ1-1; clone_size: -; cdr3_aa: CASSERGQGVVNTEAFF; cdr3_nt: TGCGCCAGCAGTGAGAGGGGGCAGGGGGTCGTTAACACTGAAGCTTTCTTT
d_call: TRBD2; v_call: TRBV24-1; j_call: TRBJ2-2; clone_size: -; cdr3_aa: CATSDPSGSGTGELFF; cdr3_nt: TGTGCCACCAGTGATCCTAGCGGGTCCGGGACCGGGGAGCTGTTTTTT
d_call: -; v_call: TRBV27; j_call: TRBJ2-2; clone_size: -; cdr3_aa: CASSLVLLNTGELFF; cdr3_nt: TGTGCCAGCAGTTTAGTCCTACTTAACACCGGGGAGCTGTTTTTT
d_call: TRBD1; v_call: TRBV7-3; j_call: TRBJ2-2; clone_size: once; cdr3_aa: CASSLTDRGRSGELFF; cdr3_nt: TGTGCCAGCAGCTTAACGGACAGGGGGCGCTCCGGGGAGCTGTTTTTT
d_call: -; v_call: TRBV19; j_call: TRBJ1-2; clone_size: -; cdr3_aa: CASSGGPSYGYTF; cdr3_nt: TGTGCCAGTAGTGGAGGGCCCAGCTATGGCTACACCTTC
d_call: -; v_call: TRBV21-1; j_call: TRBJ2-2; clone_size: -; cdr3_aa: CASSDSCRVLFF; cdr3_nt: TGTGCCAGCAGCGATTCCTGCAGGGTACTGTTTTTT
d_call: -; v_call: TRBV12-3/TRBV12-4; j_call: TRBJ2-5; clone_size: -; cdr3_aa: CASTSPPEETQYF; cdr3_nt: TGTGCCAGCACCTCGCCACCGGAAGAGACCCAGTACTTC